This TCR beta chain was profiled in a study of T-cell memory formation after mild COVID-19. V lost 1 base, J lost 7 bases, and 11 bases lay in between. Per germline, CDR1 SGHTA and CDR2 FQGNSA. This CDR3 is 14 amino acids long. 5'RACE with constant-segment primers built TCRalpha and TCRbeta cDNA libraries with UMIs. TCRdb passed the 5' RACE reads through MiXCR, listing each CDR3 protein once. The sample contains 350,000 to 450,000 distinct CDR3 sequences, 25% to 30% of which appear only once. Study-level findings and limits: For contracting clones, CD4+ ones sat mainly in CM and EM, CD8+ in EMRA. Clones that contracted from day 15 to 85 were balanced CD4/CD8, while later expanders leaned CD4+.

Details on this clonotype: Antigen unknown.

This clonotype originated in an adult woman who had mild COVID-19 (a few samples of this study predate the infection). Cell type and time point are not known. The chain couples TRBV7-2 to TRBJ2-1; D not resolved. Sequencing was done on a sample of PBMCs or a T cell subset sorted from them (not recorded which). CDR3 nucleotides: TGTGCCAGCAGCTTAGATTCTAGTAGGAATGAGCAGTTCTTC. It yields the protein CASSLDSSRNEQFF.